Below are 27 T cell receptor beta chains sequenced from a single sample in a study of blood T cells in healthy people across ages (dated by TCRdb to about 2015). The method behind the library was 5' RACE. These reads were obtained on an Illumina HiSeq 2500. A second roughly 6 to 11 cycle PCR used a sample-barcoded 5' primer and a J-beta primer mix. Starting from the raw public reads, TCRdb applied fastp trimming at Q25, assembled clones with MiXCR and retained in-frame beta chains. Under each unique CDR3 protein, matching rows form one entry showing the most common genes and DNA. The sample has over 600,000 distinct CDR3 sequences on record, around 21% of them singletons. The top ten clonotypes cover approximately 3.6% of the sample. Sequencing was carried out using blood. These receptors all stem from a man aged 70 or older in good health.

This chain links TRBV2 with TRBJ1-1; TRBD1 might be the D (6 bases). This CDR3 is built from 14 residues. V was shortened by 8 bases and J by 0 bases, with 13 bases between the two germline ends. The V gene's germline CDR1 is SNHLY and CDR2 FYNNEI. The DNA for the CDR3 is TGTGCCAGCCTTAAGGGGGGTGTGAACACTGAAGCTTTCTTT. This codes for CASLKGGVNTEAFF.

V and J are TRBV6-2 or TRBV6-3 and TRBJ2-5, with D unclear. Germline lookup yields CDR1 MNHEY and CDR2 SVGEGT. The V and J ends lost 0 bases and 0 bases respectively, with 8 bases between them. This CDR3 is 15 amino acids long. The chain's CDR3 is CASSYSELNQETQYF. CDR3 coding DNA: TGTGCCAGCAGTTACTCGGAACTAAACCAAGAGACCCAGTACTTC.

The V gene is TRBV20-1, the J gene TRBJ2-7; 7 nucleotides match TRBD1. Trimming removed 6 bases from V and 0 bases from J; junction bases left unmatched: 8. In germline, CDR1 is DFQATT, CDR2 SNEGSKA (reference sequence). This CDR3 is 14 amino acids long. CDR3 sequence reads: CSANAGQVSYEQYF. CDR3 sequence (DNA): TGCAGTGCCAACGCCGGACAGGTCTCCTACGAGCAGTACTTC.

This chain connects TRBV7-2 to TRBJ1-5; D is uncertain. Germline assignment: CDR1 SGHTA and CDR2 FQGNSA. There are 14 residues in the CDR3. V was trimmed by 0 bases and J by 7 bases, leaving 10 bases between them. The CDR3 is CASSLAGFGQPQHF. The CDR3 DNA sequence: TGTGCCAGCAGCTTAGCAGGCTTTGGACAGCCCCAGCATTTT.

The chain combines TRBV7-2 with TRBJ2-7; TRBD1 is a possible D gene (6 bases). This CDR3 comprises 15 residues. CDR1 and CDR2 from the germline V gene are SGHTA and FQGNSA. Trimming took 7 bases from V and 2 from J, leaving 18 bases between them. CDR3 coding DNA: TGTGCCAGCAACGTGGGTCTGGGGGCGACCTACGAGCAGTACTTC. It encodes CASNVGLGATYEQYF.

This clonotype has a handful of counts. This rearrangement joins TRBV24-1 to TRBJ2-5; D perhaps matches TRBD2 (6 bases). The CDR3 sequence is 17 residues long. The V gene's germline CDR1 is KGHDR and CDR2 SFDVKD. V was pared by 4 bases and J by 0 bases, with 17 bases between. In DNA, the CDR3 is TGTGCCACCAGTGACCGCGGGGTAGGGGTAAACCAAGAGACCCAGTACTTC. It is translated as CATSDRGVGVNQETQYF.

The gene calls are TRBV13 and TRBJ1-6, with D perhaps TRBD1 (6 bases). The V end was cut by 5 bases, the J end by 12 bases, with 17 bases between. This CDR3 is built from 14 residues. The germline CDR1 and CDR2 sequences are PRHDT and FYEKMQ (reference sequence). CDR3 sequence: CASSEQGKGGPLHF. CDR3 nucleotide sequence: TGTGCCAGCAGCGAACAGGGCAAAGGGGGACCCCTCCACTTT.

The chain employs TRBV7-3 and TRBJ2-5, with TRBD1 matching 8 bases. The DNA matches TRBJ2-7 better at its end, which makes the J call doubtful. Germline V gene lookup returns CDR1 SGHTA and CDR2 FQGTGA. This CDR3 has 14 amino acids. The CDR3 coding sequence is TGTGCCAGCAGCTCTCTCGGGACAGGTACCGAGCAGTACTTC. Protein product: CASSSLGTGTEQYF.

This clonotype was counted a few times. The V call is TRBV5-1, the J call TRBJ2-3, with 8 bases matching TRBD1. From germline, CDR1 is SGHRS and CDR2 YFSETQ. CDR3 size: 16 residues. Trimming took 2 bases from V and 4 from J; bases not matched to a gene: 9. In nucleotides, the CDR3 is TGCGCCAGCAGCTTAGACACGACAGGGGCTTCAGATACGCAGTATTTT. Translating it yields CASSLDTTGASDTQYF.

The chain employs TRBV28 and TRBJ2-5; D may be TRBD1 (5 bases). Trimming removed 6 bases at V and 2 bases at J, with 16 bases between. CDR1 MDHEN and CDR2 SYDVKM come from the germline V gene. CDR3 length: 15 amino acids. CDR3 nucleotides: TGTGCCAGCAGCCCCAGGGTGAAGTTACAAGAGACCCAGTACTTC. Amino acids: CASSPRVKLQETQYF.

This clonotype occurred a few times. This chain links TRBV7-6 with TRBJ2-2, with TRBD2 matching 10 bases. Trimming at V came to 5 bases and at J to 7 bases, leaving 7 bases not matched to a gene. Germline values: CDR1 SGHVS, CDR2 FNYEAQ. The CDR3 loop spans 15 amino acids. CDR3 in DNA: TGTGCCAGCAGCATGCCTAGCGGGAGCCACGGGGAGCTGTTTTTT. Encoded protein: CASSMPSGSHGELFF.

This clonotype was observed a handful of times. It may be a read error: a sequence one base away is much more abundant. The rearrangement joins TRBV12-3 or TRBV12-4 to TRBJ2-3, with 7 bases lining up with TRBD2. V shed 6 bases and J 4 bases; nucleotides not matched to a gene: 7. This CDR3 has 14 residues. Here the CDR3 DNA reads TGTGCCAGCAGCCTAGCGGAGAGCGCAGATACGCAGTATTTT. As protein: CASSLAESADTQYF.

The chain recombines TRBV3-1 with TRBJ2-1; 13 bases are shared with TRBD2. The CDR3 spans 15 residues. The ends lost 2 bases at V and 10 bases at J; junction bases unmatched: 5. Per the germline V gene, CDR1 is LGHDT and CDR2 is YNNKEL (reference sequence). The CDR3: CASSQRTSGRQEQFF. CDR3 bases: TGTGCCAGCAGCCAACGGACTAGCGGGAGACAGGAGCAGTTCTTC.

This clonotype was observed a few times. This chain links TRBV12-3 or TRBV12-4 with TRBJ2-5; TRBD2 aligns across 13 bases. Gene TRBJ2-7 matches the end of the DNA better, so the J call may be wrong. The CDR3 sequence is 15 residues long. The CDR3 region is CASSSGLAGRYEQYF. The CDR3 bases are TGTGCCAGCAGTTCGGGACTAGCGGGAAGGTACGAGCAGTACTTC.

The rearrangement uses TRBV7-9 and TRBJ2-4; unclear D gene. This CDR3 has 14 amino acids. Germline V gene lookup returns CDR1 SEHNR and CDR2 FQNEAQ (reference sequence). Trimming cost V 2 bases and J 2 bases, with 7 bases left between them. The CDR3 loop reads CASSLIDTKNIQYF. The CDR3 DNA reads TGTGCCAGCAGCTTAATCGACACCAAAAACATTCAGTACTTC. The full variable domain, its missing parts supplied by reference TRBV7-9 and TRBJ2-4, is DTGVSQNPRHKITKRGQNVTFRCDPISEHNRLYWYRQTLGQGPEFLTYFQNEAQLEKSRLLSDRFSAERPKGSFSTLEIQRTEQGDSAMYLCASSLIDTKNIQYFGAGTRLSVL.

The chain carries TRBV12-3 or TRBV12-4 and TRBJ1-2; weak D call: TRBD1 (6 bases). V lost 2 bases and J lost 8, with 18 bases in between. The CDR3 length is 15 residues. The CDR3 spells CASSLPVQGWGGYTF. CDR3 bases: TGTGCCAGCAGTTTACCGGTACAGGGTTGGGGCGGCTACACCTTC.

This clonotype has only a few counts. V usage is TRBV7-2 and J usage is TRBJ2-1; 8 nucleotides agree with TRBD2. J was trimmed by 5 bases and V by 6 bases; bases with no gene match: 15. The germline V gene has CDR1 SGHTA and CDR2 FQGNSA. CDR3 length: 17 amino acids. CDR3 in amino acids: CASRPIVPLAENNEQFF. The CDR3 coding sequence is TGTGCCAGCAGACCCATCGTGCCACTAGCGGAGAACAATGAGCAGTTCTTC.

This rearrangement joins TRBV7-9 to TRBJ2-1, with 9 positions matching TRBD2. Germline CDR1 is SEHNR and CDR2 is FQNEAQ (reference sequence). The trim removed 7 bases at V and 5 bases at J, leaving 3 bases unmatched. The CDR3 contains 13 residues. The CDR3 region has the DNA TGTGCCAGCACCCTAGCGGGGAACAATGAGCAGTTCTTC. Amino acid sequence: CASTLAGNNEQFF.

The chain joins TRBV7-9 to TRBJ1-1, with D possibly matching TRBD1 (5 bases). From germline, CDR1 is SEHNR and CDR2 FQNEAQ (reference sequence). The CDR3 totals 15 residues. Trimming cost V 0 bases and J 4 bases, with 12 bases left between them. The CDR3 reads CASSLATGGITEAFF. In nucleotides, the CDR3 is TGTGCCAGCAGCTTAGCGACGGGGGGGATCACTGAAGCTTTCTTT.

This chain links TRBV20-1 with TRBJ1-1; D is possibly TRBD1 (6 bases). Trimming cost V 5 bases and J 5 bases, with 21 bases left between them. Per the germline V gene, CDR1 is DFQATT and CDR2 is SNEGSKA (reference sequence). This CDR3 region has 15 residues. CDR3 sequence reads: CSAPHAGGAGTEAFF. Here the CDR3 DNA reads TGCAGTGCTCCCCACGCGGGGGGCGCTGGGACTGAAGCTTTCTTT.

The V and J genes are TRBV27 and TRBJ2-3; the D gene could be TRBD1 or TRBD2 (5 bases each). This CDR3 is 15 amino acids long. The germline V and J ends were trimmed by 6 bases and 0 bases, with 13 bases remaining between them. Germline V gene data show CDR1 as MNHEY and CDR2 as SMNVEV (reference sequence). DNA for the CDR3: TGTGCCAGCAGCCATCCGGGACGGAGCACAGATACGCAGTATTTT. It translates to CASSHPGRSTDTQYF.

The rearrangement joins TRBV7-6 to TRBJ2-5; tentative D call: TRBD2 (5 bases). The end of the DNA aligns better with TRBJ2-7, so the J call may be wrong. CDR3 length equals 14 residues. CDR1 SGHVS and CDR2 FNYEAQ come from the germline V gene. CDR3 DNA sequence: TGTGCCAGCAGCTTATACGTGGGAGACGACGAGCAGTACTTC. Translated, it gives CASSLYVGDDEQYF.

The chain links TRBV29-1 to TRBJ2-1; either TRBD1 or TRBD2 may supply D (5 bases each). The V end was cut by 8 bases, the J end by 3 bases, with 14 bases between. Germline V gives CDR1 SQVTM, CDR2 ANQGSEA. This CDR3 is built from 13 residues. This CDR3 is CSFRGVLYNEQFF. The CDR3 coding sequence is TGCAGCTTTAGGGGAGTTCTCTACAATGAGCAGTTCTTC.

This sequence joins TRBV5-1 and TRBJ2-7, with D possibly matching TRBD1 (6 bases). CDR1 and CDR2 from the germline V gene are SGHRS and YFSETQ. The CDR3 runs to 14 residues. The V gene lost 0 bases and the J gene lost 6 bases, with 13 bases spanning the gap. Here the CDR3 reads CASSLGQGPIEQYF. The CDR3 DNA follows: TGCGCCAGCAGCTTGGGGCAGGGGCCCATCGAGCAGTACTTC.

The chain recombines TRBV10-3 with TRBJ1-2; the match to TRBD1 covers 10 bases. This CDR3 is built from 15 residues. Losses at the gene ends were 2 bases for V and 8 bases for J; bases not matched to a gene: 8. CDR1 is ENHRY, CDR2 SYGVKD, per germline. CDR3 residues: CAISEDRDRGGGYTF. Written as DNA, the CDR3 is TGTGCCATCAGTGAGGACCGGGACAGGGGAGGCGGCTACACCTTC.

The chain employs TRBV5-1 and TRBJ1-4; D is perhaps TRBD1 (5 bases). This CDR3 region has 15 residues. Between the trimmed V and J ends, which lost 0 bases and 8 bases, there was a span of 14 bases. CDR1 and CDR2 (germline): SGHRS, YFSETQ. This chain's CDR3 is CASSLALAGREKLFF. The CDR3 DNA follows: TGCGCCAGCAGCTTGGCGTTGGCAGGGAGGGAAAAACTGTTTTTT. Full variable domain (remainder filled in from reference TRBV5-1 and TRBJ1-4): KAGVTQTPRYLIKTRGQQVTLSCSPISGHRSVSWYQQTPGQGLQFLFEYFSETQRNKGNFPGRFSGRQFSNSRSEMNVSTLELGDSALYLCASSLALAGREKLFFGSGTQLSVL.

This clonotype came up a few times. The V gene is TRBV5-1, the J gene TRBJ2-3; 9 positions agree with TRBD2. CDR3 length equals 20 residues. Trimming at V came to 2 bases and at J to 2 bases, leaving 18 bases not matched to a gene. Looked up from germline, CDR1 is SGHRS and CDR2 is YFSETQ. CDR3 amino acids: CASSFRSTSGHLAHTDTQYF. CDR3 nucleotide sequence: TGCGCCAGCAGCTTCCGCTCGACTAGCGGCCATCTGGCACACACAGATACGCAGTATTTT.